The rows below give T cell receptor beta chains drawn from one sample of a study of T cell responses to AZD1222 COVID-19 vaccine. Sequenced by immunoSEQ multiplex PCR; TCRdb stores in-frame clones only, minus some. The sample yields around 140,000 clones, 80% to 95% seen once. Sequenced here: peripheral blood, sampled on day 0 of AZD1222 vaccination. These TCRs come from an adult in good health. Each CDR3 is given with its conserved first and last residue. Fields, in order: clone size, CDR3 length, J gene, D gene, V gene, CDR3 DNA, CDR3 protein. A D gene is named only where the DNA matches it firmly. The size field is filled for only some rows; it gives once, few, many or a size class.

size: NA
length: 19
J: TRBJ2-1
D: TRBD2
V: TRBV5-1
DNA: TGCGCCAGCAGCCAACTGGGACTAGCGGGAGGCGGGGCTGGGGATGAGCAGTTCTTC
CDR3: CASSQLGLAGGGAGDEQFF

size: NA
length: 14
J: TRBJ1-5
D: NA
V: TRBV28
DNA: TGTGCCAGCAGTTGGGACGATTCGGGAGGGCCCCAGCATTTT
CDR3: CASSWDDSGGPQHF

size: NA
length: 13
J: TRBJ2-4
D: TRBD1
V: TRBV11-2
DNA: TGTGCCAGCAGCTCCCCACGACAGGGGGTACAGTACTTC
CDR3: CASSSPRQGVQYF

size: NA
length: 19
J: TRBJ1-5
D: NA
V: TRBV21-1
DNA: TGTGCCAGCACCCAAGACAGGGGGCCGAAGTGTAGTAGTAATCAGCCCCAGCATTTT
CDR3: CASTQDRGPKCSSNQPQHF

size: NA
length: 14
J: TRBJ2-6
D: NA
V: TRBV3-1/TRBV3-2
DNA: TGTGCCAGCAGTCGAGGGACAAGACTGGACGTCCTGACTTTC
CDR3: CASSRGTRLDVLTF

size: few
length: 16
J: TRBJ1-3
D: NA
V: TRBV9
DNA: TGTGCCAGCAGCGTAGAGGAGGGGTTGAGTGGAAACACCATATATTTT
CDR3: CASSVEEGLSGNTIYF

size: NA
length: 18
J: TRBJ2-3
D: TRBD2
V: TRBV5-5
DNA: TGTGCCAGCAGCTTCCTAGCGGTGAGATACCCTAGCACAGATACGCAGTATTTT
CDR3: CASSFLAVRYPSTDTQYF

size: few
length: 16
J: TRBJ1-6
D: TRBD1
V: TRBV5-1
DNA: TGCGCCAGCAGCTTAGGGACAGGGCGGAATAATTCACCCCTCCACTTT
CDR3: CASSLGTGRNNSPLHF

size: NA
length: 13
J: TRBJ1-2
D: NA
V: TRBV9
DNA: TGTGCCAGCAGCAGTCTACTGGGCTATGGCTACACCTTC
CDR3: CASSSLLGYGYTF

size: NA
length: 13
J: TRBJ1-5
D: NA
V: TRBV18
DNA: TGTGCCAGCTCACCGGAGCAGAATCAGCCCCAGCATTTT
CDR3: CASSPEQNQPQHF

size: NA
length: 14
J: TRBJ2-1
D: NA
V: TRBV5-1
DNA: TGCGCCAGCAGCTCCACGACCGCAAGCCCTGAGCAGTTCTTC
CDR3: CASSSTTASPEQFF

size: NA
length: 15
J: TRBJ2-2
D: NA
V: TRBV28
DNA: TGTGCCAGCAGTCTTGGCGGCGCGAACACCGGGGAGCTGTTTTTT
CDR3: CASSLGGANTGELFF

size: NA
length: 14
J: TRBJ2-7
D: NA
V: TRBV27
DNA: TGTGCCAGCAGGCCAGGCAGCACAACCTACGAGCAGTACTTC
CDR3: CASRPGSTTYEQYF

size: NA
length: 14
J: TRBJ2-7
D: TRBD1
V: TRBV5-1
DNA: TGCGCCAGCAACAAAGGACAGGGCGCCTACGAGCAGTACTTC
CDR3: CASNKGQGAYEQYF

size: once
length: 13
J: TRBJ1-5
D: NA
V: TRBV5-4
DNA: TGTGCCAGCAGCTTGGGTAGCAATCAGCCCCAGCATTTT
CDR3: CASSLGSNQPQHF

size: NA
length: 12
J: TRBJ2-7
D: NA
V: TRBV28
DNA: TGTGCCAGCAGTTCAGGACCCAGGGAGCAGTACTTC
CDR3: CASSSGPREQYF

size: once
length: 15
J: TRBJ2-7
D: TRBD1
V: TRBV5-1
DNA: TGCGCCAGCAGCTCTCGTCAGGGGGAATCCTACGAGCAGTACTTC
CDR3: CASSSRQGESYEQYF

size: NA
length: 14
J: TRBJ2-5
D: NA
V: TRBV7-3
DNA: TGTGCCAGCAGCCCCACAGGGCTACAAGAGACCCAGTACTTC
CDR3: CASSPTGLQETQYF

size: NA
length: 15
J: TRBJ2-1
D: NA
V: TRBV9
DNA: TGTGCCAGCAGCGTAGGCCTAGCACCCTACAATGAGCAGTTCTTC
CDR3: CASSVGLAPYNEQFF

size: NA
length: 17
J: TRBJ2-7
D: TRBD2
V: TRBV5-6
DNA: TGTGCCAGCAGCCCTGGTATGGGACTAGCGGCCCCCTACGAGCAGTACTTC
CDR3: CASSPGMGLAAPYEQYF

size: once
length: 16
J: TRBJ2-1
D: TRBD2
V: TRBV5-1
DNA: TGCGCCAGCAGCGCCCTAAGCGGGGGCTCCTACAATGAGCAGTTCTTC
CDR3: CASSALSGGSYNEQFF

size: NA
length: 13
J: TRBJ1-2
D: NA
V: TRBV30
DNA: TGTGCCTGGAGTGTAGCAGGGCTATATGGCTACACCTTC
CDR3: CAWSVAGLYGYTF

size: NA
length: 14
J: TRBJ1-1
D: NA
V: TRBV27
DNA: TGTGCCAGCAGTTTAGGAACAGGGAACACTGAAGCTTTCTTT
CDR3: CASSLGTGNTEAFF

size: NA
length: 17
J: TRBJ2-1
D: TRBD2
V: TRBV4-1
DNA: TGCGCCAGCAGCCAAGGACGCCTAGCGGGTGGGGGCAATGAGCAGTTCTTC
CDR3: CASSQGRLAGGGNEQFF

size: NA
length: 14
J: TRBJ2-3
D: TRBD2
V: TRBV10-3
DNA: TGTGCCATCAGTGCGGGGGGGGGTGCAGATACGCAGTATTTT
CDR3: CAISAGGGADTQYF

size: NA
length: 12
J: TRBJ1-1
D: NA
V: TRBV10-3
DNA: TGTGCCATCAGGACCTCCGGAACTGAAGCTTTCTTT
CDR3: CAIRTSGTEAFF

size: NA
length: 15
J: TRBJ2-3
D: NA
V: TRBV29-1
DNA: TGCAGCGTTGAAGAGGGGCCAAGTACGGCAGATACGCAGTATTTT
CDR3: CSVEEGPSTADTQYF

size: NA
length: 11
J: TRBJ2-4
D: NA
V: TRBV6-5
DNA: TGTGCCAGCAGTTACTCAGGCAGGATCTACTTC
CDR3: CASSYSGRIYF

size: NA
length: 15
J: TRBJ2-7
D: NA
V: TRBV28
DNA: TGTGCCAGCAGTCTTACGGTGATTTTCTCCTACGAGCAGTACTTC
CDR3: CASSLTVIFSYEQYF

size: NA
length: 13
J: TRBJ1-2
D: TRBD1
V: TRBV10-3
DNA: TGTGCCATCAGTCCCGACAGGGGCTATGGCTACACCTTC
CDR3: CAISPDRGYGYTF

size: NA
length: 14
J: TRBJ2-3
D: NA
V: TRBV6-5
DNA: TGTGCCAGCAGTTATAATCGTGACACAGATACGCAGTATTTT
CDR3: CASSYNRDTDTQYF

size: NA
length: 14
J: TRBJ2-7
D: TRBD1
V: TRBV25-1
DNA: TGTGCCAGCAGTGCGTCAGGGGGCCCCTACGAGCAGTACTTC
CDR3: CASSASGGPYEQYF

size: once
length: 12
J: TRBJ1-2
D: NA
V: TRBV28
DNA: TGTGCCAGCAGTCACGTAAACTATGGCTACACCTTC
CDR3: CASSHVNYGYTF

size: once
length: 14
J: TRBJ1-1
D: TRBD1
V: TRBV5-1
DNA: TGCGCCAGCAGGTTGGTTTCAGGGGGCACTGAAGCTTTCTTT
CDR3: CASRLVSGGTEAFF

size: NA
length: 18
J: TRBJ1-4
D: NA
V: TRBV9
DNA: TGTGCCAGCAGCGTAGCTGGAGTGGGGGCGGAGGTAAGTGAAAAACTGTTTTTT
CDR3: CASSVAGVGAEVSEKLFF

size: once
length: 15
J: TRBJ2-7
D: TRBD1
V: TRBV14
DNA: TGTGCCAGCAGCCACCTAGGGACAGGGGAATACGAGCAGTACTTC
CDR3: CASSHLGTGEYEQYF